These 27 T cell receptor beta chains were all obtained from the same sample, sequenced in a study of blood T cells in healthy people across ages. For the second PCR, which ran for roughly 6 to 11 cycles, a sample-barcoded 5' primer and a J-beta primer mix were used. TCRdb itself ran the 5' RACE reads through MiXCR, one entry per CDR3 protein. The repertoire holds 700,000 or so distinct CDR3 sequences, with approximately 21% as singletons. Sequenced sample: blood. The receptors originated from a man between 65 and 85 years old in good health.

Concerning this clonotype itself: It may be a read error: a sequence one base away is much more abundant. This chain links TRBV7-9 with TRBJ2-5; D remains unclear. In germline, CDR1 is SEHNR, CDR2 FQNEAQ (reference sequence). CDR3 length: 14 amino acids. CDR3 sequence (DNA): TGTGCCAGCAGCTTAGAATTTGGCTTAGAGGCCCAGTACTTC. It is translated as CASSLEFGLEAQYF.

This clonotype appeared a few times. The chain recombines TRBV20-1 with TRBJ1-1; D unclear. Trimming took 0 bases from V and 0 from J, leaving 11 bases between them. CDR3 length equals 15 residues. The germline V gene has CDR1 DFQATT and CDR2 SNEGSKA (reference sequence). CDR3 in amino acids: CSARDPWAMNTEAFF. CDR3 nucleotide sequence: TGCAGTGCTAGAGACCCGTGGGCTATGAACACTGAAGCTTTCTTT.

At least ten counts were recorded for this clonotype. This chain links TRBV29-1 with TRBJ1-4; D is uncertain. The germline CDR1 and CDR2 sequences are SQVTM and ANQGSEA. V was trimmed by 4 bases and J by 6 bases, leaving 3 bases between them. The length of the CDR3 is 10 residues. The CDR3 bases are TGCAGCGTTGTAGATGAAAAACTGTTTTTT. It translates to CSVVDEKLFF.

CDR3 DNA sequence: TGCAGCGTTCAAGTTGGGGGCTTCACAGATACGCAGTATTTT. Translated, it gives CSVQVGGFTDTQYF. The chain carries TRBV29-1 and TRBJ2-3; tentative D call: TRBD1 (6 bases). The CDR3 has 14 residues. The germline V gene encodes CDR1 SQVTM and CDR2 ANQGSEA. V shed 5 bases and J shed 2 bases, with 14 bases lying between them.

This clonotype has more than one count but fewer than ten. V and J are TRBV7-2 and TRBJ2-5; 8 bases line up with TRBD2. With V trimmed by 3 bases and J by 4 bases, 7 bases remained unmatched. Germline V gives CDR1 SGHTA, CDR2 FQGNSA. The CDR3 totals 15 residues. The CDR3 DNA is TGTGCCAGCAGCTTCGGCGGGGGGACTGGAGAGACCCAGTACTTC. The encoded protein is CASSFGGGTGETQYF.

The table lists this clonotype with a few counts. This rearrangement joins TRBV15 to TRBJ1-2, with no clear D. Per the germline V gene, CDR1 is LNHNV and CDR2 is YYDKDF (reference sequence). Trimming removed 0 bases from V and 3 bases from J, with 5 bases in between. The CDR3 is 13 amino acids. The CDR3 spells CATSRDTDYGYTF. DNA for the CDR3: TGTGCCACCAGCAGAGATACGGACTATGGCTACACCTTC.

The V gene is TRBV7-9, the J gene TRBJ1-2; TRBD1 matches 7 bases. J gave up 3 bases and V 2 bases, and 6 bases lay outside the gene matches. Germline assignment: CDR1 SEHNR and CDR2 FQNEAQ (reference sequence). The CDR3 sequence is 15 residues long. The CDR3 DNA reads TGTGCCAGCAGCTTATTGTCCGGACAGGACTATGGCTACACCTTC. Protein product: CASSLLSGQDYGYTF.

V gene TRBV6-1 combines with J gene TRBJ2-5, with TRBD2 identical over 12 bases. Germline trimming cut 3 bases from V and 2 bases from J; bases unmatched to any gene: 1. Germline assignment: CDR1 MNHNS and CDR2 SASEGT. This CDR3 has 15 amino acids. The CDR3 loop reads CASSDLAGGQETQYF. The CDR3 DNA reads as TGTGCCAGCAGTGATCTAGCGGGGGGGCAAGAGACCCAGTACTTC.

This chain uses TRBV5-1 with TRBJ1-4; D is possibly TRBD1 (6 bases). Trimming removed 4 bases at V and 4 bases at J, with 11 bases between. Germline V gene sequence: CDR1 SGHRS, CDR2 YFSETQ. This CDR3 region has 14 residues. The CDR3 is CASSPTGNNEKLFF. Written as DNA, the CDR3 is TGCGCCAGCAGCCCGACAGGAAATAATGAAAAACTGTTTTTT.

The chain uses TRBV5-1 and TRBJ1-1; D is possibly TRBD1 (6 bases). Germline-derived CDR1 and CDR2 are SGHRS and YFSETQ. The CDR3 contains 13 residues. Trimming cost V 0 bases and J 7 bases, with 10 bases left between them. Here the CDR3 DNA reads TGCGCCAGCAGCTTGGTGGACAGAAGTGAAGCTTTCTTT. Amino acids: CASSLVDRSEAFF.

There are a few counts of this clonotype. The CDR3 spells CASSFGWGEQFF. CDR3 in DNA: TGTGCCAGCAGTTTTGGGTGGGGTGAGCAGTTCTTC. The rearrangement links TRBV12-3 or TRBV12-4 to TRBJ2-1; D is undetermined. The V end was cut by 3 bases, the J end by 9 bases, with 9 bases between. The CDR3 runs to 12 residues.

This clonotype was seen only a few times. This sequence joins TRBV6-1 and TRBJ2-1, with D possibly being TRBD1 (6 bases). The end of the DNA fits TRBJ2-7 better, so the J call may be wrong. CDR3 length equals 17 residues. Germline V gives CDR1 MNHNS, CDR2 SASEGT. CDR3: CASRGSSGRGGSYEQYF. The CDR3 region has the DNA TGTGCCAGCAGAGGTAGCTCCGGTAGAGGGGGCTCCTACGAGCAGTACTTC.

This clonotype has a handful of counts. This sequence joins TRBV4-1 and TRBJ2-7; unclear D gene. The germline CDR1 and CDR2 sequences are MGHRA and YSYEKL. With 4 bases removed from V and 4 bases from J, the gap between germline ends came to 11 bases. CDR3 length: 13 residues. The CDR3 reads CASSPSAQYEQYF. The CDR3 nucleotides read TGCGCCAGCAGCCCTTCGGCTCAATACGAGCAGTACTTC.

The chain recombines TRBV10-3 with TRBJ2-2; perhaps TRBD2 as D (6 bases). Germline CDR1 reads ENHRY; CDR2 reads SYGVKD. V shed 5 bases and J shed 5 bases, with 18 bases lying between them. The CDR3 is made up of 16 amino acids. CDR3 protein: CAISQSNGGVTGELFF. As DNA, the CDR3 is TGTGCCATCAGTCAAAGTAACGGGGGAGTGACCGGGGAGCTGTTTTTT.

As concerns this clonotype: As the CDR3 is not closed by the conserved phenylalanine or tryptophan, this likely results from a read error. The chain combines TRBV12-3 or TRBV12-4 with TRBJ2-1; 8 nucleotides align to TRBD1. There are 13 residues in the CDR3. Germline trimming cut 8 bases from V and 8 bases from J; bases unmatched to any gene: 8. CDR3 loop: CASGRDRGDEQFS. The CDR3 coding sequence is TGTGCCAGCGGCAGAGACAGGGGCGATGAGCAGTTCTCC.

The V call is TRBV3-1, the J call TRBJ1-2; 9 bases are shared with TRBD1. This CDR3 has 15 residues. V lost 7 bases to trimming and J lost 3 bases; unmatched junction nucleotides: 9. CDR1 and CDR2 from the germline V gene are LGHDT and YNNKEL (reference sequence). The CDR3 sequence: CASTRGWDRDYGYTF. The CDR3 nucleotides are TGTGCCAGCACCCGGGGGTGGGACAGGGACTATGGCTACACCTTC.

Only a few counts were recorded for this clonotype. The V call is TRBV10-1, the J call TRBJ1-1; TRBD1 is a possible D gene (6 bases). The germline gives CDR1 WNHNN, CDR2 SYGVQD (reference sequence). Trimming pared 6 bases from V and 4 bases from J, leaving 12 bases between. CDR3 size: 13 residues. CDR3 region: CASRDSKGTEAFF. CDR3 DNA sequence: TGCGCCAGCAGGGACAGTAAGGGCACTGAAGCTTTCTTT.

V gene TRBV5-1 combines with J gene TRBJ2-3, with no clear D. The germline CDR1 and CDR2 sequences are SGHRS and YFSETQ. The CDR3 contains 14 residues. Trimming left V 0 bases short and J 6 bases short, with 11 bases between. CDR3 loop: CASSLVVSPDTQYF. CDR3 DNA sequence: TGCGCCAGCAGCTTGGTAGTGAGCCCGGATACGCAGTATTTT.

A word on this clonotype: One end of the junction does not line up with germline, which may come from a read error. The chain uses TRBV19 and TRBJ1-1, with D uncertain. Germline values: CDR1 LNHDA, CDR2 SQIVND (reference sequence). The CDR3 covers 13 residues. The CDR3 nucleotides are TGTGCCAGTAGAAACAGAGCCTACACTGAATCTTTCTTT. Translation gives CASRNRAYTESFF.

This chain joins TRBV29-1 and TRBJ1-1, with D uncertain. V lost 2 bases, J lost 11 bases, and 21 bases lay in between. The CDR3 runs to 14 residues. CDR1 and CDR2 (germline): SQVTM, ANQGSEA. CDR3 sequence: CSVERNSRNIDAFF. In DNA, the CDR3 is TGCAGCGTTGAAAGGAATTCAAGGAACATTGACGCTTTCTTT.

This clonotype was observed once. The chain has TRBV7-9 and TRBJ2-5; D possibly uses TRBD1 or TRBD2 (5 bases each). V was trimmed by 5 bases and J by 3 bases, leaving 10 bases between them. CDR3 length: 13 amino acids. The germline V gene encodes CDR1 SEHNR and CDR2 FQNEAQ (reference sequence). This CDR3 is CASSQLGEETQYF. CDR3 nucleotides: TGTGCCAGCAGCCAACTAGGGGAAGAGACCCAGTACTTC.

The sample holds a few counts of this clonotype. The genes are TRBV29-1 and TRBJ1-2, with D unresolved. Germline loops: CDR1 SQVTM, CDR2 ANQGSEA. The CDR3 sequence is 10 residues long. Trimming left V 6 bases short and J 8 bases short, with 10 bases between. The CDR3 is CSVSMTGYTF. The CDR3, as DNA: TGCAGCGTCTCGATGACCGGCTACACCTTC.

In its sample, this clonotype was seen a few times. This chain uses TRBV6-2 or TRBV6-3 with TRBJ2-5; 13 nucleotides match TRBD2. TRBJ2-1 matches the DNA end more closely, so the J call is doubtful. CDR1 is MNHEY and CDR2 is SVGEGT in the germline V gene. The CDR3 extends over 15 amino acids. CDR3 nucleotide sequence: TGTGCCAGCAGTTCCTGGACTAGCGGGAGCTATGAGCAGTTCTTC. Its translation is CASSSWTSGSYEQFF.

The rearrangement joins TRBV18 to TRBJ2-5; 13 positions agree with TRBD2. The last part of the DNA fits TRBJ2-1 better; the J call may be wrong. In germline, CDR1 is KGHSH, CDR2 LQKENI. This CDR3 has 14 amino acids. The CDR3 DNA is TGTGCCAGCTCAAGACTAGCGGGGGGAAATGAGCAGTTCTTC. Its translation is CASSRLAGGNEQFF.

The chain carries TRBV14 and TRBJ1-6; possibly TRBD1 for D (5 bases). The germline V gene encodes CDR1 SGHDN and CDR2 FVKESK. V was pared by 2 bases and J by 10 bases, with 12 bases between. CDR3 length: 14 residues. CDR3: CASSQRGRDSPLHF. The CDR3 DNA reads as TGTGCCAGCAGCCAAAGGGGCAGGGACTCACCCCTCCACTTT. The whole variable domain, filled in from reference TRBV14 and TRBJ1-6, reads EAGVTQFPSHSVIEKGQTVTLRCDPISGHDNLYWYRRVMGKEIKFLLHFVKESKQDESGMPNNRFLAERTGGTYSTLKVQPAELEDSGVYFCASSQRGRDSPLHFGNGTRLTVT.

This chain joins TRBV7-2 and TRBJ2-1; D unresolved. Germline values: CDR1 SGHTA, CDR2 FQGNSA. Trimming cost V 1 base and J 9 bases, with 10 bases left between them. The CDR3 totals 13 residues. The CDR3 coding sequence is TGTGCCAGCAGCTTAGATTGGGTCGGTGAGCAGTTCTTC. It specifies CASSLDWVGEQFF. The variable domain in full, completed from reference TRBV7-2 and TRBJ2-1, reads GAGVSQSPSNKVTEKGKDVELRCDPISGHTALYWYRQSLGQGLEFLIYFQGNSAPDKSGLPSDRFSAERTGGSVSTLTIQRTQQEDSAVYLCASSLDWVGEQFFGPGTRLTVL.

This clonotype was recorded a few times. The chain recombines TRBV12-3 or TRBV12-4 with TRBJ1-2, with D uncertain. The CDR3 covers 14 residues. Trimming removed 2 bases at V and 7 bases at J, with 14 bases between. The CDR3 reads CASSLREVHSGYTF. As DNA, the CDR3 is TGTGCCAGCAGTTTAAGGGAAGTCCATAGTGGCTACACCTTC.